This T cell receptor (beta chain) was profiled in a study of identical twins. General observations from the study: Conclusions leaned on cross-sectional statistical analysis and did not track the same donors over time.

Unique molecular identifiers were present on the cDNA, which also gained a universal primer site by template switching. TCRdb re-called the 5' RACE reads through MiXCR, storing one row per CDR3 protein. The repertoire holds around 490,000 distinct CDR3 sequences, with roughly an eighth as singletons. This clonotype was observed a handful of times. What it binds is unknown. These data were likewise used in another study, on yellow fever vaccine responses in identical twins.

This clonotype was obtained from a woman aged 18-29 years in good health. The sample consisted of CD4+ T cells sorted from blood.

CDR3 DNA sequence: TGCAGGACCGACAGGGAGGCCACTGAAGCTTTCTTT. Protein sequence: CRTDREATEAFF. The chain is built from TRBV20-1 and TRBJ1-1; 7 nucleotides line up with TRBD1. CDR1 is DFQATT, CDR2 SNEGSKA, per germline (reference sequence). The CDR3 runs 12 residues.